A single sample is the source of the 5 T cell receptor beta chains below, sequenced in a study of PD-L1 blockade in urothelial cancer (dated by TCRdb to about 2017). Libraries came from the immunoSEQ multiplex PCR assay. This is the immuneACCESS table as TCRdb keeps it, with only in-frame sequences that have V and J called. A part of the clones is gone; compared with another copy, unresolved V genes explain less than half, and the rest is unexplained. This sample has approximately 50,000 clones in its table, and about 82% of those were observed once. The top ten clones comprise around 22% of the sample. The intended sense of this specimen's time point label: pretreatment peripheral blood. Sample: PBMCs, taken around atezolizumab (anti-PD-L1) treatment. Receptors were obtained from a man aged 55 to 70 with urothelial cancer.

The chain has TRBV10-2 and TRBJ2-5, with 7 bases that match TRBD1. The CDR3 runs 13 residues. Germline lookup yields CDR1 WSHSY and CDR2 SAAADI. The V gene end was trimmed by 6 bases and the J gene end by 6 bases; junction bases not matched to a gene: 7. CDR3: CASRSGTVKTQYF. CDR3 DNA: TGCGCCAGCAGGTCCGGGACAGTAAAGACCCAGTACTTC.

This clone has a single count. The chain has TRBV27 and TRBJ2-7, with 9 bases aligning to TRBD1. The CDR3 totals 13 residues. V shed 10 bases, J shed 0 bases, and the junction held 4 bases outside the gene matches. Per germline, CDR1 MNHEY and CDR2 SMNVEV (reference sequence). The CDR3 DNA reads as TGTGCCACAGGGACAGGGAGCTCCTACGAGCAGTACTTC. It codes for CATGTGSSYEQYF.

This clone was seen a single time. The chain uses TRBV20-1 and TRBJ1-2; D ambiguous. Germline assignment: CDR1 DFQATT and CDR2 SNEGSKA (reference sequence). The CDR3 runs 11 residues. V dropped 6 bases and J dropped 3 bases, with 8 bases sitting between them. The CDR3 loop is CSAPQDYGYTF. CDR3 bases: TGCAGTGCCCCCCAGGACTATGGCTACACCTTC.

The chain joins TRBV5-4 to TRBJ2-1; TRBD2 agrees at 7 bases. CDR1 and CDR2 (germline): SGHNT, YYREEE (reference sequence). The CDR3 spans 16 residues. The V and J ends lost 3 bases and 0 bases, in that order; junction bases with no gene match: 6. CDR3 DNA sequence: TGTGCCAGCAGCTCGAAAGCGGGGCGCTCCTACAATGAGCAGTTCTTC. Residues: CASSSKAGRSYNEQFF. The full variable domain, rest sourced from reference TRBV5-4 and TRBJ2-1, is ETGVTQSPTHLIKTRGQQVTLRCSSQSGHNTVSWYQQALGQGPQFIFQYYREEENGRGNFPPRFSGLQFPNYSSELNVNALELDDSALYLCASSSKAGRSYNEQFFGPGTRLTVL.

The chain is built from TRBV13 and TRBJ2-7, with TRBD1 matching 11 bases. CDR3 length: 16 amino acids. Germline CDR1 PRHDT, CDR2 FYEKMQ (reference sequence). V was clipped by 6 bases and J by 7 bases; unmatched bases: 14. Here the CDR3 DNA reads TGTGCCAGCAGTTACAACGCAGGACAGGGGGCCGATGAGCAGTACTTC. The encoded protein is CASSYNAGQGADEQYF.